A selection of T cell receptor beta chains follows, all from one sample in a study of blood T cell repertoires in COVID-19. TCRdb's copy holds only in-frame clones and misses some; the assay was immunoSEQ multiplex PCR. Here the sample spans almost 200,000 clones, 85% being singletons. Sequenced sample: peripheral blood. These receptors originate from a man aged 55-75 years with COVID-19, enrolled during active disease. Each CDR3 is given with its conserved first and last residue. D genes are given only for firm matches. Expanded clones are given a class, and other clones once, few, many or no size at all.

d_gene	abundance	v_gene	j_gene	CDR3nt	CDR3aa
TRBD1	-	TRBV19	TRBJ2-4	TGTGCCAGTAGTTCCCGACAGGGGAGGGCCAAAAACATTCAGTACTTC	CASSSRQGRAKNIQYF
TRBD2	-	TRBV28	TRBJ2-7	TGTGCCAGCAGCCGCCTCGGGGGAGGGATCTACGAGCAGTACTTC	CASSRLGGGIYEQYF
TRBD1	-	TRBV4-2	TRBJ2-4	TGTGCCAGCAGTTATACGGACAGGGAAAACATTCAGTACTTC	CASSYTDRENIQYF
-	-	TRBV5-1	TRBJ1-2	TGCGCCAGCAGCTCAGGGGACATTTCCTCCAACTATGGCTACACCTTC	CASSSGDISSNYGYTF
TRBD1	-	TRBV6-1	TRBJ2-7	TGTGCCAGCAGTGAAGTAACAGGGGGCTACGAGCAGTACTTC	CASSEVTGGYEQYF
-	-	TRBV5-6	TRBJ2-1	TGTGCCAGCAGCTTGGCCAGCTCCTACAATGAGCAGTTCTTC	CASSLASSYNEQFF
-	-	TRBV5-1	TRBJ2-1	TGCGCCAGCAGCTTCGGGAATGAGCAGTTCTTC	CASSFGNEQFF
-	-	TRBV2	TRBJ1-5	TGTGCCAGCAGTGGCCAGTATAGCAATCAGCCCCAGCATTTT	CASSGQYSNQPQHF
-	-	TRBV7-3	TRBJ2-7	TGTGCCAGCAGCCCGGCGGGCGACGAGCAGTACTTC	CASSPAGDEQYF
-	-	TRBV12-3/TRBV12-4	TRBJ1-6	TGTGCCAGCAGTGAACAGTATAATTCACCCCTCCACTTT	CASSEQYNSPLHF
-	-	TRBV10-1	TRBJ2-7	TGCGCCAGCAGTGACGGGACATCCCTGGGGAACGAGCAGTACTTC	CASSDGTSLGNEQYF
TRBD1	-	TRBV7-9	TRBJ1-4	TGTGCCAGCAGCAAGCCGGGACAGCCTAATGAAAAACTGTTTTTT	CASSKPGQPNEKLFF
TRBD2	-	TRBV24-1	TRBJ2-1	TGTGCCACCAGTACTCTGGCCGGGACTAGAAACTACAATGAGCAGTTCTTC	CATSTLAGTRNYNEQFF
-	-	TRBV29-1	TRBJ2-7	TGCAGCGTTGGGCAGGGTGGATACGAGCAGTACTTC	CSVGQGGYEQYF
-	-	TRBV10-3	TRBJ1-5	TGTGCCATCAGTCCCACAGGGATGTCAAGCAATCAGCCCCAGCATTTT	CAISPTGMSSNQPQHF
-	-	TRBV6-5	TRBJ1-1	TGTGCCAGCATAGATGCTGCGACTGGGAACACTGAAGCTTTCTTT	CASIDAATGNTEAFF
TRBD2	-	TRBV2	TRBJ2-5	TGTGCCAGCAGTGGACTAGCGGGCAGACAAGAGACCCAGTACTTC	CASSGLAGRQETQYF
-	-	TRBV4-1	TRBJ1-5	TGCGCCAGCAGCCAAGAACCACAGGGAACGGGACAGCCCCAGCATTTT	CASSQEPQGTGQPQHF
TRBD2	-	TRBV6-1	TRBJ2-4	TGTGCTAGCAGTGGGAGACTAGCGGGGTTGGAGAACATTCAGTACTTC	CASSGRLAGLENIQYF
-	few	TRBV19	TRBJ1-5	TGTGCCTCCAAGAGAGATTTTAGCAATCAGCCCCAGCATTTT	CASKRDFSNQPQHF
TRBD1	-	TRBV4-2	TRBJ2-2	TGTGCCAGCAGCCATGGACAGGCATACAACTCCGGGGAGCTGTTTTTT	CASSHGQAYNSGELFF
TRBD1	-	TRBV14	TRBJ1-2	TGTGCCAGCAGTCGGGACAGGGGTGGTGGCTACACCTTC	CASSRDRGGGYTF
-	-	TRBV5-5	TRBJ1-2	TGTGCCAGCACCTACTCGGACACCATTAACTATGGCTACACCTTC	CASTYSDTINYGYTF
TRBD1	once	TRBV19	TRBJ1-4	TGTGCCAGTCGGGACAGGGGGCGGAATGAAAAACTGTTTTTT	CASRDRGRNEKLFF
TRBD1	-	TRBV18	TRBJ2-3	TGTGCCAGCTCTCCCGACAGGGTCGCAGATACGCAGTATTTT	CASSPDRVADTQYF
-	-	TRBV28	TRBJ2-7	TGTGCCAGCACCCGGTCTTACTACGAGCAGTACTTC	CASTRSYYEQYF
TRBD1	-	TRBV11-2	TRBJ2-7	TGTGCCAGCAGACATTTTGGGACAGGCGCCTACTACGAGCAGTACTTC	CASRHFGTGAYYEQYF
-	few	TRBV5-1	TRBJ1-3	TGCGCCAGCAGCTTAACGACAGAGTCTGGAAACACCATATATTTT	CASSLTTESGNTIYF
-	-	TRBV27	TRBJ1-5	TGTGCCAGCAGTTTATCGGGAACTCAAGGGGTTCAGCCCCAGCATTTT	CASSLSGTQGVQPQHF
-	-	TRBV9	TRBJ2-7	TGTGCCAGCAGCGTAAACCCCTCCCAGGGTTACGAGCAGTACTTC	CASSVNPSQGYEQYF
-	-	TRBV12-3/TRBV12-4	TRBJ2-1	TGTGCCAGCAAAGCAGGGTATGGGAATGAGCAGTTCTTC	CASKAGYGNEQFF
-	-	TRBV10-3	TRBJ1-1	TGTGCCATCAGGGACCGGGACAAGGCCACTGAAGCTTTCTTT	CAIRDRDKATEAFF
TRBD1	-	TRBV19	TRBJ2-7	TGTGCCAGTAGTCCTCTTGGACAGGGGATGACCTACGAGCAGTACTTC	CASSPLGQGMTYEQYF
-	-	TRBV7-2	TRBJ1-1	TGTGCCAGCAGCTTCTGGCCGTATAACACTGAAGCTTTCTTT	CASSFWPYNTEAFF
TRBD1	-	TRBV5-8	TRBJ1-4	TGTGCCAGCAGCTTGGGGGACAGGACAACTAATGAAAAACTGTTTTTT	CASSLGDRTTNEKLFF
-	-	TRBV11-2	TRBJ2-7	TGTGCCAGCAGCCGGTCGGGGATCTACGAGCAGTACTTC	CASSRSGIYEQYF
-	-	TRBV12-3/TRBV12-4	TRBJ2-2	TGTGCCAGCCTTCGGGGGAACACCGGGGAGCTGTTTTTT	CASLRGNTGELFF
TRBD1	-	TRBV11-2	TRBJ1-2	TGTGCCAGCAGCTTCGGGACAGATGGCTATGGCTACACCTTC	CASSFGTDGYGYTF
-	-	TRBV6-2/TRBV6-3	TRBJ1-1	TGTGCCAGCAGTCAGGAGGGGAACACTGAAGCTTTCTTT	CASSQEGNTEAFF
-	-	TRBV6-5	TRBJ1-1	TGTGCCAGCAGCCCCAGGGATGGGGCTGAAGCTTTCTTT	CASSPRDGAEAFF
-	-	TRBV30	TRBJ1-1	TGTGCCTGGATACGGTTGAACACTGAAGCTTTCTTT	CAWIRLNTEAFF
TRBD1	-	TRBV7-8	TRBJ1-1	TGTGCCAGCAGCCCCCGGACAGGGGGCACGAACACTGAAGCTTTCTTT	CASSPRTGGTNTEAFF
-	few	TRBV30	TRBJ2-4	TGTGCCTGGAGTCTTGGAGGTGTCAAAAACATTCAGTACTTC	CAWSLGGVKNIQYF